Sequencing of this T cell receptor (beta chain) was carried out in a study of CD8+ T cells in alopecia areata. Study outcomes and limitations: Lesional scalp, notably in alopecia totalis/universalis, had clonality above that of normal scalp. Scalp samples also yield sequences of resident alphabeta T cells from normal skin.

PBMCs yielded sorted CD4+ and CD8+ T cells. The CDR3 loop spans 14 amino acids. V was trimmed by 0 bases and J by 4 bases, leaving 10 bases between them. From germline, CDR1 is MNHEY and CDR2 SVGAGI. Extraction of RNA preceded its reverse transcription into cDNA, which served as the sequencing template. The data were produced by immunoSEQ multiplex PCR, yet TCRdb's version contains in-frame clones alone and is incomplete. The sample holds about 110,000 clones, 55% to 75% seen once. Regarding this clone: Its antigen is currently unknown.

Material for sequencing was CD8+ T cells sorted from blood. V and J are TRBV6-5 and TRBJ2-7; TRBD2 might be the D (5 bases). The sequence came from a human donor in good health. The CDR3 reads CASSYSRADYEQYF. The CDR3 DNA sequence: TGTGCCAGCAGTTACTCGAGGGCCGATTACGAGCAGTACTTC.